This is a list of T cell receptor beta chains from one sample in a study of graft-versus-host responses after intestinal transplantation. Their cognate antigens are unknown. Measured with immunoSEQ multiplex PCR; TCRdb has only the in-frame clones, and not every one. The sample records some 130,000 clones, over 85% being singletons. The source was unstimulated CD4+ T cells sorted from spleen or lymph node cells, collected before intestinal transplant. Every receptor here comes from a human donor who received an intestinal transplant. The CDR3 runs from the conserved cysteine through the conserved F or W. A D gene is named only where the DNA matches it firmly. Where a row states a size, it is once, few, many or the class of an expanded clone; other rows omit it.

J: TRBJ2-6; size: -; V: TRBV6-5; D: -; DNA: TGTGCCAGCAGTCCCGAACTACCTGGGGCCAACGTCCTGACTTTC; CDR3: CASSPELPGANVLTF
J: TRBJ1-2; size: -; V: TRBV5-1; D: -; DNA: TGCGCCAGCAGCTTGGACAACTATGGCTACACCTTC; CDR3: CASSLDNYGYTF
J: TRBJ2-2; size: -; V: TRBV5-6; D: -; DNA: TGTGCCAGCAGCTCCCTACAGCTAACGAACACCGGGGAGCTGTTTTTT; CDR3: CASSSLQLTNTGELFF
J: TRBJ1-2; size: -; V: TRBV5-1; D: TRBD1; DNA: TGCGCCAGCAGCCACACCCGGGACAGGGCTCTACAAACTGTCTATGGCTACACCTTC; CDR3: CASSHTRDRALQTVYGYTF
J: TRBJ2-7; size: -; V: TRBV7-2; D: -; DNA: TGTGCCAGCAGCTTAGGGGACTTAGTTGTTCGCTACGAGCAGTACTTC; CDR3: CASSLGDLVVRYEQYF
J: TRBJ2-7; size: -; V: TRBV4-1; D: -; DNA: TGCGCCAGCAGCCACCCGACAGATACCTCCTACGAGCAGTACTTC; CDR3: CASSHPTDTSYEQYF
J: TRBJ2-3; size: -; V: TRBV19; D: -; DNA: TGTGCCAGTAGCTCTATCACAGATACGCAGTATTTT; CDR3: CASSSITDTQYF
J: TRBJ2-7; size: -; V: TRBV6-6; D: -; DNA: TGTGCCAGCAGCCCCGACAGGTTCTACGAGCAGTACTTC; CDR3: CASSPDRFYEQYF
J: TRBJ1-5; size: -; V: TRBV28; D: -; DNA: TGTGCCAGCAGTTCAGGGTATCAGCCCCAGCATTTT; CDR3: CASSSGYQPQHF
J: TRBJ1-2; size: -; V: TRBV6-5; D: TRBD1; DNA: TGTGCCAGCAGTTATAGAGGGACAGGGGCTAACTATGGCTACACCTTC; CDR3: CASSYRGTGANYGYTF
J: TRBJ1-2; size: -; V: TRBV29-1; D: -; DNA: TGCAGCGTTGGTTGGGGAGGGTCAAACTATGGCTACACCTTC; CDR3: CSVGWGGSNYGYTF
J: TRBJ1-4; size: -; V: TRBV28; D: -; DNA: TGTGCCAGCAGTTTTCAGGGTCTGGTCAATGAAAAACTGTTTTTT; CDR3: CASSFQGLVNEKLFF
J: TRBJ2-7; size: -; V: TRBV10-2; D: -; DNA: TGCGCCAGCAGCCCTCCCGGGAGAGGGCACGAGCAGTACTTC; CDR3: CASSPPGRGHEQYF
J: TRBJ2-1; size: once; V: TRBV5-4; D: TRBD2; DNA: TGTGCCAGCAGCTTGGAACTAGCGGGAGTGTATGAGCAGTTCTTC; CDR3: CASSLELAGVYEQFF
J: TRBJ1-2; size: -; V: TRBV30; D: TRBD1; DNA: TGTGCCTGGAGCGGACAGGGAACAGGCTATGGCTACACCTTC; CDR3: CAWSGQGTGYGYTF
J: TRBJ2-3; size: -; V: TRBV5-1; D: -; DNA: TGCGCCAGCAGCTTTTCCAAGATGACAGATACGCAGTATTTT; CDR3: CASSFSKMTDTQYF
J: TRBJ2-1; size: -; V: TRBV18; D: -; DNA: TGTGCCAGCTCACCGCTCGCGGAACGACTCTACAATGAGCAGTTCTTC; CDR3: CASSPLAERLYNEQFF
J: TRBJ2-1; size: -; V: TRBV28; D: -; DNA: TGTGCCAGCAGGCGCCGACTTCCCTACAATGAGCAGTTCTTC; CDR3: CASRRRLPYNEQFF
J: TRBJ1-2; size: -; V: TRBV29-1; D: -; DNA: TGCAGCGTTGAAAGGGTTGCACACACCTTC; CDR3: CSVERVAHTF
J: TRBJ1-1; size: -; V: TRBV5-1; D: -; DNA: TGCGCCAGCAGCTTGAAGGGACCAAACCCTAACACTGAAGCTTTCTTT; CDR3: CASSLKGPNPNTEAFF
J: TRBJ2-5; size: -; V: TRBV21-1; D: -; DNA: TGTGCCAGCAGCAACGCATTTGTGGGACTAGCGGCTTTCCAAGAGACCCAGTACTTC; CDR3: CASSNAFVGLAAFQETQYF
J: TRBJ1-5; size: once; V: TRBV27; D: -; DNA: TGTGCCAGCAGACCCGGACTTCCGAGCAATCAGCCCCAGCATTTT; CDR3: CASRPGLPSNQPQHF
J: TRBJ1-4; size: few; V: TRBV5-1; D: -; DNA: TGCGCCAGCAGCGGGGGACGGACCGCTAATGAAAAACTGTTTTTT; CDR3: CASSGGRTANEKLFF
J: TRBJ2-2; size: few; V: TRBV5-1; D: TRBD1; DNA: TGCGCCAGCAGCTTGAGGGGACAGGGTTCGGACACCGGGGAGCTGTTTTTT; CDR3: CASSLRGQGSDTGELFF
J: TRBJ1-2; size: -; V: TRBV6-5; D: -; DNA: TGTGCCAGCAGTTACTTTCAGGGGTACGGCTATGGCTACACCTTC; CDR3: CASSYFQGYGYGYTF
J: TRBJ2-5; size: -; V: TRBV5-1; D: TRBD2; DNA: TGCGCCAGCAGCTTAGCGGGAGTAGAGACCCAGTACTTC; CDR3: CASSLAGVETQYF
J: TRBJ1-4; size: -; V: TRBV18; D: -; DNA: TGTGCCAGCTCACGGTCCCGTTCGGGTGAAAAACTGTTTTTT; CDR3: CASSRSRSGEKLFF
J: TRBJ2-1; size: -; V: TRBV5-1; D: TRBD1; DNA: TGCGCCAGCAGCTTTCTAGGGGGCTATCAAAGCTCCTACAATGAGCAGTTCTTC; CDR3: CASSFLGGYQSSYNEQFF
J: TRBJ1-2; size: -; V: TRBV19; D: TRBD1; DNA: TGTGCCAGTAGCCCGGACAGGGGGGGGTATGGCTACACCTTC; CDR3: CASSPDRGGYGYTF
J: TRBJ2-1; size: -; V: TRBV5-1; D: -; DNA: TGCGCCAGCAGCTTGGTGGCATGGGACCCGGGGTGGGGTGAGCAGTTCTTC; CDR3: CASSLVAWDPGWGEQFF
J: TRBJ2-5; size: -; V: TRBV5-6; D: TRBD1; DNA: TGTGCCAGCAGCGTGACAGGGTGGTTTGAAGAGACCCAGTACTTC; CDR3: CASSVTGWFEETQYF
J: TRBJ2-7; size: -; V: TRBV7-2; D: -; DNA: TGTGCCAGCAGCTTACAGGACGAGCAGTACTTC; CDR3: CASSLQDEQYF
J: TRBJ2-3; size: once; V: TRBV11-2; D: -; DNA: TGTGCCAGCAGCTGGGGCCGGTGGGGACGTAAAGATACGCAGTATTTT; CDR3: CASSWGRWGRKDTQYF
J: TRBJ1-1; size: -; V: TRBV5-8; D: TRBD1; DNA: TGTGCCAGCAGCTGGGACAGGGGAGGTGTGGGGACTGAAGCTTTCTTT; CDR3: CASSWDRGGVGTEAFF
J: TRBJ1-1; size: -; V: TRBV4-2; D: -; DNA: TGTGCCAGCAGCCCGGGGGGGACTGAAGCTTTCTTT; CDR3: CASSPGGTEAFF
J: TRBJ1-1; size: -; V: TRBV9; D: -; DNA: TGTGCCAGCAGCGTAGCCGGGGAAAACACTGAAGCTTTCTTT; CDR3: CASSVAGENTEAFF
J: TRBJ2-7; size: -; V: TRBV28; D: TRBD1; DNA: TGTGCCAGCAGTCCGGACAGGGGTCACGAGCAGTACTTC; CDR3: CASSPDRGHEQYF
J: TRBJ2-5; size: -; V: TRBV7-3; D: TRBD2; DNA: TGTGCCAGCAGCGCAACCGCCGGGACTAGCGGGAAACAAGAGACCCAGTACTTC; CDR3: CASSATAGTSGKQETQYF
J: TRBJ2-5; size: -; V: TRBV6-6; D: -; DNA: TGTGCCATCACGGGAGCCTTAGGGGAGACCCAGTACTTC; CDR3: CAITGALGETQYF
J: TRBJ1-1; size: -; V: TRBV27; D: TRBD1; DNA: TGTGCCAGCAGTTTTGACAGGGGGCGTTACACTGAAGCTTTCTTT; CDR3: CASSFDRGRYTEAFF
J: TRBJ2-5; size: -; V: TRBV23-1; D: TRBD2; DNA: TGCGCCAGCAGTCAATATCGGACTAGCGGGAGAGAGACCCAGTACTTC; CDR3: CASSQYRTSGRETQYF
J: TRBJ2-5; size: -; V: TRBV4-2; D: TRBD2; DNA: TGTGCCAGCAGCCAGAGTGGCGGGAGGGCCGGGGAGACCCAGTACTTC; CDR3: CASSQSGGRAGETQYF
J: TRBJ1-5; size: once; V: TRBV30; D: TRBD1; DNA: TGTGCCTGGAGTGTTGGACAGGGGCTCCAGCCCCAGCATTTT; CDR3: CAWSVGQGLQPQHF
J: TRBJ2-5; size: -; V: TRBV7-9; D: TRBD1; DNA: TGTGCCAGCAGAATAACAGGGGAAGAGACCCAGTACTTC; CDR3: CASRITGEETQYF
J: TRBJ2-3; size: -; V: TRBV6-6; D: TRBD2; DNA: TGTGCCAGCAGATCCCTTAGCGGGAGGTCGTATTTT; CDR3: CASRSLSGRSYF
J: TRBJ2-1; size: -; V: TRBV9; D: TRBD2; DNA: TGTGCCAGCAGCCATACTAGCGGATCCTACAATGAGCAGTTCTTC; CDR3: CASSHTSGSYNEQFF